This T cell receptor beta chain was documented in a study of cytomegalovirus exposure and HLA in healthy donors. Study results and caveats: High specificity and sensitivity for cytomegalovirus status were reported for the classifier. Researchers reported that a few CMV-associated chains were confirmed in vitro as CMV antigen-specific.

Trimming took 0 bases from V and 0 from J; bases not matched to a gene: 4. The CDR3 sequence is 16 residues long. Germline lookup yields CDR1 SGHRS and CDR2 YFSETQ. The study drew the donors from its roughly 120-subject validation cohort, separate from the approximately 700-subject first cohort. Worth noting for this clone: Its specificity is unknown.

This table comes from immunoSEQ multiplex PCR, and its TCRdb copy is limited to in-frame clones, with some not included. The sample has approximately 160,000 clones; around nine tenths are singletons. Sequencing was performed on PBMCs. This chain connects TRBV5-1 to TRBJ2-3, with 7 positions matching TRBD1. The receptor was isolated from a man younger than 35 in good health and CMV-seropositive. This CDR3 reads CASSLVVGQSTDTQYF. Written as DNA, the CDR3 is TGCGCCAGCAGCTTGGTAGTGGGACAGAGCACAGATACGCAGTATTTT.